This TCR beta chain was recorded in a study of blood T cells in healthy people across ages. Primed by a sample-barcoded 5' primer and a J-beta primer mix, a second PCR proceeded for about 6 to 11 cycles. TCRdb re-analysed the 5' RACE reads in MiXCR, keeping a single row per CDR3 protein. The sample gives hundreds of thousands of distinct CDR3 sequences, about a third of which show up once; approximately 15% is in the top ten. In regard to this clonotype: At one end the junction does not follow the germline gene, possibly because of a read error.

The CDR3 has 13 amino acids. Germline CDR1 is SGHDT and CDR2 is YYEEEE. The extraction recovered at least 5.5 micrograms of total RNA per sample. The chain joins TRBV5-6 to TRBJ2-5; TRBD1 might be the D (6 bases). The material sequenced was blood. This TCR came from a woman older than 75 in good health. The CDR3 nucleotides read TGTGCCAACAGCCCAGGGGCCTGGGAGACCCAGTACTTC. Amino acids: CANSPGAWETQYF. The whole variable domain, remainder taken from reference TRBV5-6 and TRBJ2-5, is DAGVTQSPTHLIKTRGQQVTLRCSPKSGHDTVSWYQQALGQGPQFIFQYYEEEERQRGNFPDRFSGHQFPNYSSELNVNALLLGDSALYLCANSPGAWETQYFGPGTRLLVL.